The sequence of this T cell receptor (beta chain) was determined in a study of cytomegalovirus exposure and HLA in healthy donors. The CDR3 has 16 amino acids. CDR1 and CDR2 (germline): MDHEN, SYDVKM. J gave up 5 bases and V 2 bases, and 11 bases lay outside the gene matches. General study points: Presence/absence analyses assumed roughly uniform sequencing depth across donors. Being productive about 90% or about 30% of the time was typical of most TCR beta V segments in an earlier analysis. The study carried out a later analysis of TCR beta sequences. It associated some 17,000 of them with specific HLA alleles at a false discovery rate of 0.05.

About this clone: The antigen remains undetermined.

Primers for the PCR totalled 60 Vbeta and 13 Jbeta. The assay was immunoSEQ multiplex PCR, and TCRdb's table has in-frame clones only and misses some. This sample lists 140,000 to 150,000 clones; its ten largest clones have 0.96%. Every donor was a healthy person donating bone marrow. This chain connects TRBV28 to TRBJ1-1; 7 bases are a match to TRBD1. This sequence was found in a male donor in good health and CMV-seronegative. Source material: PBMCs. The chain's CDR3 is CASSLGVATGETEAFF. The CDR3 DNA is TGTGCCAGCAGTTTAGGGGTTGCAACAGGGGAAACTGAAGCTTTCTTT.